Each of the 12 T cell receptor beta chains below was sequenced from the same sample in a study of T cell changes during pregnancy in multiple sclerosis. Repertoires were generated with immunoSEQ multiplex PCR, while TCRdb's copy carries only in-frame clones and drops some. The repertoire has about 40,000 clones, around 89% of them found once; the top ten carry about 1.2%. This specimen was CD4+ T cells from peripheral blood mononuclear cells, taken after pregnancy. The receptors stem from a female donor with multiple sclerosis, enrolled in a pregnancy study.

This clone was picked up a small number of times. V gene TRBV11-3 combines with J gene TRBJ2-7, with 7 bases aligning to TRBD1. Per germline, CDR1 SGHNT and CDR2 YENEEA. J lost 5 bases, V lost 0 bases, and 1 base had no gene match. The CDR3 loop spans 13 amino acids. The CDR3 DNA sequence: TGTGCCAGCAGCTTAGAGAGGGGGCACGAGCAGTACTTC. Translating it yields CASSLERGHEQYF.

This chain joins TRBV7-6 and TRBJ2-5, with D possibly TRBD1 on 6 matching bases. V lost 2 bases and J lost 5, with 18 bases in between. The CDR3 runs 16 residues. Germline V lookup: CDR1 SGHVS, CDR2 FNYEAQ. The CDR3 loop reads CASSLKGRGDGETQYF. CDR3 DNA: TGTGCCAGCAGCTTAAAGGGCAGGGGCGATGGGGAGACCCAGTACTTC.

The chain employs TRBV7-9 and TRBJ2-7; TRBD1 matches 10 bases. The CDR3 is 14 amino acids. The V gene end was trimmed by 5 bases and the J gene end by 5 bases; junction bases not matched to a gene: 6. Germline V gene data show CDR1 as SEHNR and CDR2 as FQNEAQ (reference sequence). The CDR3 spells CASSPRQGADEQYF. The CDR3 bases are TGTGCCAGCAGCCCCAGACAGGGGGCTGACGAGCAGTACTTC. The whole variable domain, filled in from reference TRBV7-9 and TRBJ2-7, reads DTGVSQNPRHKITKRGQNVTFRCDPISEHNRLYWYRQTLGQGPEFLTYFQNEAQLEKSRLLSDRFSAERPKGSFSTLEIQRTEQGDSAMYLCASSPRQGADEQYFGPGTRLTVT.

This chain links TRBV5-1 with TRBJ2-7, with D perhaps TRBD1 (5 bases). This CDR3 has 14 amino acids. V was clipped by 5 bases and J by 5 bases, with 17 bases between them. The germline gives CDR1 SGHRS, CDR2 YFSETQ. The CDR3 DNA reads TGCGCCAGCAGTAACCGACCAGGGCTAAACGAGCAGTACTTC. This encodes CASSNRPGLNEQYF.

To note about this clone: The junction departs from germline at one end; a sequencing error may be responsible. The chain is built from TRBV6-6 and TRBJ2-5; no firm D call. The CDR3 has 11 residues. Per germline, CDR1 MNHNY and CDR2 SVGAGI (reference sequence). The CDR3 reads CASSYQETQYF. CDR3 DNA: TGTGCCAGCAGTTACCAGGAGACCCAGTACTTC.

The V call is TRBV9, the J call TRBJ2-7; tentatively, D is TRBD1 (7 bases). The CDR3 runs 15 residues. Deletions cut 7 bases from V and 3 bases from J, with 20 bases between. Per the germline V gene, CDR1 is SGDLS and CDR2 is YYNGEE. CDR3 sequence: CASSGGSEFGYEQYF. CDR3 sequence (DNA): TGTGCCAGCTCAGGGGGGAGCGAGTTTGGCTACGAGCAGTACTTC.

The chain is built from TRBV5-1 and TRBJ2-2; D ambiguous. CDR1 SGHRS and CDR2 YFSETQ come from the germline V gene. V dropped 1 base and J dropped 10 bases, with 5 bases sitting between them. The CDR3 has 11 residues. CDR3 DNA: TGCGCCAGCAGCTTGTCCGTGGAGCTGTTTTTT. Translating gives CASSLSVELFF.

The CDR3 sequence: CASSQGLAADTQYF. The DNA for the CDR3 is TGTGCCAGCAGCCAGGGACTAGCGGCAGATACGCAGTATTTT. V usage is TRBV7-2 and J usage is TRBJ2-3; TRBD2 aligns across 11 bases. The CDR3 has 14 amino acids. Germline V lookup: CDR1 SGHTA, CDR2 FQGNSA. Unmatched junction bases numbered 2, after V lost 5 bases and J lost 4 bases.

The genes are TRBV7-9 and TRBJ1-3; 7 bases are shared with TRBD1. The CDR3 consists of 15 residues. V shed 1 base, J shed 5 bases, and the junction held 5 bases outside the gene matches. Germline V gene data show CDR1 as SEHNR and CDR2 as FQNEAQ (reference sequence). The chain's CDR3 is CASSLEQGKRNTIYF. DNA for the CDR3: TGTGCCAGCAGCTTAGAACAGGGGAAGCGAAACACCATATATTTT.

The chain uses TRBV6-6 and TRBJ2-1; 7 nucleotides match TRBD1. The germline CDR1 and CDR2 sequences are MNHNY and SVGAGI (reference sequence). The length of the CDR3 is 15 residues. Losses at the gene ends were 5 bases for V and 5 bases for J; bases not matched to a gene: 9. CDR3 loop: CASSLPTGPHNEQFF. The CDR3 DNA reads TGTGCCAGCAGTCTCCCGACAGGGCCCCACAATGAGCAGTTCTTC.

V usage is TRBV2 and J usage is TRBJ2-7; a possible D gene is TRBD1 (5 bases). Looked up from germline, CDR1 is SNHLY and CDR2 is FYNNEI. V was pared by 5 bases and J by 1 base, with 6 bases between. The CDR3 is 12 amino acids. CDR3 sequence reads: CASSRQSYEQYF. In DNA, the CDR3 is TGTGCCAGCAGTCGACAGTCCTACGAGCAGTACTTC.

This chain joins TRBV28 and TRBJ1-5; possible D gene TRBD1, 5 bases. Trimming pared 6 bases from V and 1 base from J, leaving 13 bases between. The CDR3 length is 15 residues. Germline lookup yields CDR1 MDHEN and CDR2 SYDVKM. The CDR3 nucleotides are TGTGCCAGCAGAAAATGGGGGGAGAGCAATCAGCCCCAGCATTTT. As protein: CASRKWGESNQPQHF.